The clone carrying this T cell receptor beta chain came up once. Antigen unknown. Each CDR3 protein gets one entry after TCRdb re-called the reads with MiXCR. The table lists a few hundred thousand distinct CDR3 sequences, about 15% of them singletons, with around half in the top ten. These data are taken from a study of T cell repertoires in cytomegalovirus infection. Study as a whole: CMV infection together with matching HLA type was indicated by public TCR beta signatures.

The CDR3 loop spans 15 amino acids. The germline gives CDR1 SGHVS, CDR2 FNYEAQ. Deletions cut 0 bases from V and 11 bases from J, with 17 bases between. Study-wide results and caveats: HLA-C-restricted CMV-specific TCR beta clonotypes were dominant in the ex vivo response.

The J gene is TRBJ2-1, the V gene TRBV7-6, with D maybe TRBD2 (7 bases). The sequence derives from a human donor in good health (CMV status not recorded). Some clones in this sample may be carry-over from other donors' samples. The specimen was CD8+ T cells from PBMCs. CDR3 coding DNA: TGTGCCAGCAGCTTAGCATGGGGGGGGGGCAACAAGCAGTTCTTC. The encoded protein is CASSLAWGGGNKQFF. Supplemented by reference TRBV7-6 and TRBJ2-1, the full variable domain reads GAGVSQSPRYKVTKRGQDVALRCDPISGHVSLYWYRQALGQGPEFLTYFNYEAQQDKSGLPNDRFSAERPEGSISTLTIQRTEQRDSAMYRCASSLAWGGGNKQFFGPGTRLTVL.